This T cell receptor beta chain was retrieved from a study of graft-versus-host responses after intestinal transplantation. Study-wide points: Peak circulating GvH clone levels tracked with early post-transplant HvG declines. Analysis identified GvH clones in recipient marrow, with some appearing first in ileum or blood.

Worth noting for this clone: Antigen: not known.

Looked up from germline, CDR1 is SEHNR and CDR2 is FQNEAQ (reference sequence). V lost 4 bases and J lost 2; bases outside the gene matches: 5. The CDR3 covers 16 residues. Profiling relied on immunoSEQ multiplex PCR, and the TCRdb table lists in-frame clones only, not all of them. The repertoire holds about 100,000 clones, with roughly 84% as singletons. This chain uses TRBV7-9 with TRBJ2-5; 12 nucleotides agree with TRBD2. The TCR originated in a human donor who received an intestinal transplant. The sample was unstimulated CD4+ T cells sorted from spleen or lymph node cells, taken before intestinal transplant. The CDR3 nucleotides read TGTGCCAGCAGCTACGGACTAGCGGGACCTCAAGAGACCCAGTACTTC. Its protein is CASSYGLAGPQETQYF.